These 10 T cell receptor beta chains came from one sample sequenced in a study of blood T cell repertoires in COVID-19. This table comes from immunoSEQ multiplex PCR, and its TCRdb copy is limited to in-frame clones, with some not included. This table holds some 250,000 clones, 90% to 95% found once. The sequencing input was PBMCs or T cells enriched from blood (not recorded which). The receptors come from a human donor in a cohort exposed to, infected with or recovered from COVID-19 (not recorded which). The donor label of this sample is uncertain.

The chain combines TRBV3-1 (or the pseudogene TRBV3-2) with TRBJ1-4; 7 nucleotides line up with TRBD1. V dropped 4 bases and J dropped 8; count of bases not matched to a gene: 4. CDR3 length equals 13 residues. Looked up from germline, CDR1 is LGHDT and CDR2 is YNNKEL (reference sequence). Here the CDR3 DNA reads TGTGCCAGCAGCCGAGGGGGCGAGGAAAAACTGTTTTTT. This sequence encodes CASSRGGEEKLFF.

V and J are TRBV13 and TRBJ2-1; 8 bases are a match to TRBD2. The V segment lost 0 bases and the J segment 7 bases; nucleotides outside the gene matches: 5. The CDR3 is 15 amino acids. Germline assignment: CDR1 PRHDT and CDR2 FYEKMQ (reference sequence). This CDR3 is CASSLGAGVGNEQFF. The CDR3 DNA is TGTGCCAGCAGCTTAGGAGCGGGGGTAGGTAATGAGCAGTTCTTC. Full variable domain (rest looked up from reference TRBV13 and TRBJ2-1): AAGVIQSPRHLIKEKRETATLKCYPIPRHDTVYWYQQGPGQDPQFLISFYEKMQSDKGSIPDRFSAQQFSDYHSELNMSSLELGDSALYFCASSLGAGVGNEQFFGPGTRLTVL.

The chain is built from TRBV4-3 and TRBJ1-1; the D gene is possibly TRBD1 (6 bases). In germline, CDR1 is LGHNA, CDR2 YSLEER. The V end lost 0 bases, the J end lost 6 bases, and 14 bases lay between the germline ends. The CDR3 is 15 residues long. The CDR3 region has the DNA TGCGCCAGCAGCCAAGAACCGGGGCGGGGGCCTGAAGCTTTCTTT. It specifies CASSQEPGRGPEAFF.

This chain joins TRBV4-2 and TRBJ2-4, with 13 bases fitting TRBD2. The CDR3 consists of 18 residues. Unmatched junction bases numbered 6, after V lost 4 bases and J lost 0 bases. CDR1 and CDR2 from the germline V gene are LGHNA and YNFKEQ. CDR3 bases: TGTGCCAGCAGCCCGGGACTAGCGGGGTCTTTAGCCAAAAACATTCAGTACTTC. Protein: CASSPGLAGSLAKNIQYF.

The rearrangement links TRBV2 to TRBJ2-5, with TRBD2 identical over 11 bases. The CDR3 is 15 amino acids. Germline CDR1 is SNHLY and CDR2 is FYNNEI. Trimming removed 6 bases from V and 2 bases from J; junction bases left unmatched: 5. CDR3 nucleotides: TGTGCCAGCAGAAAACTAGCGGGGGCGCAAGAGACCCAGTACTTC. It yields the protein CASRKLAGAQETQYF.

The J gene is TRBJ1-5, the V gene TRBV27; D is uncertain. The V end was cut by 5 bases, the J end by 4 bases, with 6 bases between. Germline V lookup: CDR1 MNHEY, CDR2 SMNVEV (reference sequence). The CDR3 spans 12 residues. As DNA, the CDR3 is TGTGCCAGCAGTCATCATAATCAGCCCCAGCATTTT. This translates into CASSHHNQPQHF.

This chain uses TRBV4-1 with TRBJ2-3; D may be TRBD1 (5 bases). The V end was cut by 4 bases, the J end by 1 base, with 12 bases between. The CDR3 is made up of 15 amino acids. Germline CDR1 and CDR2: MGHRA and YSYEKL. CDR3 protein: CASSPLGLGTDTQYF. The CDR3 bases are TGCGCCAGCAGCCCCTTGGGGCTTGGCACAGATACGCAGTATTTT.

V is TRBV3-1 (or the pseudogene TRBV3-2) and J is TRBJ1-1; 7 bases are shared with TRBD1. From germline, CDR1 is LGHDT and CDR2 YNNKEL (reference sequence). With 1 base clipped from V and 5 bases from J, the junction kept 13 bases outside the gene matches. This CDR3 has 17 amino acids. CDR3 sequence: CASSQGPRGGAGTEAFF. The CDR3 coding sequence is TGTGCCAGCAGCCAAGGCCCACGAGGGGGCGCAGGTACTGAAGCTTTCTTT.

V is TRBV13 and J is TRBJ1-1; D is unclear. Germline V gene data show CDR1 as PRHDT and CDR2 as FYEKMQ (reference sequence). V lost 3 bases and J 3 bases, leaving 23 bases between the germline ends. This CDR3 spans 18 amino acids. CDR3 sequence: CASSFSKVRGEGYTEAFF. CDR3 in DNA: TGTGCCAGCAGCTTTAGTAAGGTGCGGGGTGAAGGGTACACTGAAGCTTTCTTT.

The genes are TRBV10-3 and TRBJ2-1; 11 positions match TRBD2. The CDR3 runs 16 residues. V trimming: 7 bases; J trimming: 1 base; junction bases outside the gene matches: 6. CDR1 is ENHRY, CDR2 SYGVKD, per germline. CDR3 region: CAITDLAGGSYNEQFF. DNA for the CDR3: TGTGCCATCACCGACCTAGCGGGGGGTTCCTACAATGAGCAGTTCTTC.